This T cell receptor (beta chain) was obtained from a study of T cells expressing NK-cell markers. For the study at large: It was sorted CD3+CD56+NKG2C+, CD3+CD56+NKG2C- and CD3+CD56-NKG2C+ T cells that supplied the TCR beta repertoires.

This CDR3 spans 16 amino acids. TCRdb reprocessed the 5' RACE reads, with one entry per CDR3 protein and no DNA. The clone table shows fewer than 400,000 distinct CDR3 sequences, with the ten largest holding around 5.3%. The chain combines TRBV12-3 or TRBV12-4 with TRBJ1-5; TCRdb's assignment of TRBD1 cannot be checked, as there is no DNA. The sequenced sample consisted of blood T cells: a sorted CD56 or NKG2C T cell subset, CD4+ or CD8+ T cells, or bulk PBMC T cells (not recorded which). This clonotype was sampled from a man aged 18-69 years in good health. CDR3 amino acids: CASSFMLRQGDQPQHF.